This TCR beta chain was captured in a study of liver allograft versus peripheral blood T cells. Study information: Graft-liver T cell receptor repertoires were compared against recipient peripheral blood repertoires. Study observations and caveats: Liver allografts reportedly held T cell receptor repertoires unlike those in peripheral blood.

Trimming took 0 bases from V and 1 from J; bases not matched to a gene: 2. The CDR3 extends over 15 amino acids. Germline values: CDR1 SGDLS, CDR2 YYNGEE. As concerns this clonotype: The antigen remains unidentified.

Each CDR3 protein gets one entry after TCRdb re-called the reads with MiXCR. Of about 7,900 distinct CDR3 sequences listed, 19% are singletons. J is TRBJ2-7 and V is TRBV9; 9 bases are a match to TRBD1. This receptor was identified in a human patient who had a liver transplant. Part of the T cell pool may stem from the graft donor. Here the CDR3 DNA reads TGTGCCAGCAGCGTAGACGGGACAGGGTCCTACGAGCAGTACTTC. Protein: CASSVDGTGSYEQYF. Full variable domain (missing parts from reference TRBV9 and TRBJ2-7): DSGVTQTPKHLITATGQRVTLRCSPRSGDLSVYWYQQSLDQGLQFLIQYYNGEERAKGNILERFSAQQFPDLHSELNLSSLELGDSALYFCASSVDGTGSYEQYFGPGTRLTVT.